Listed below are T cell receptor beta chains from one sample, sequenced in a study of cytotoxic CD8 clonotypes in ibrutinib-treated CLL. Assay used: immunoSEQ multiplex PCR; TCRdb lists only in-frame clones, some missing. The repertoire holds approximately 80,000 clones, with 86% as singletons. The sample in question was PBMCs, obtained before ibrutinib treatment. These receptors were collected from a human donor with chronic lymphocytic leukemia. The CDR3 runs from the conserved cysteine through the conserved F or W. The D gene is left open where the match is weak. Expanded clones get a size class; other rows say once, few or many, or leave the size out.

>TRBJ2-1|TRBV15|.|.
TGTGCCACCACTACTCAGGGGTTTATCGATGAGCAGTTCTTC
CATTTQGFIDEQFF
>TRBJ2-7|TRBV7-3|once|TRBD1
TGTGCCAGCAGCTTTGGACAGGGCTCTAAGAACGAGCAGTACTTC
CASSFGQGSKNEQYF
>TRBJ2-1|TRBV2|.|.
TGTGCCAGCAGTGAAGGGGGACGGTCCTACAATGAGCAGTTCTTC
CASSEGGRSYNEQFF
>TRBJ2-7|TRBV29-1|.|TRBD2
TGCAGCGTTGTTAGACGGACTAGCGGCACCAACAGAGGGAGTTACGAGCAGTACTTC
CSVVRRTSGTNRGSYEQYF
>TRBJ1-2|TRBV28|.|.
TGTGCCAGCAGTTTATTAATGCAGGACTATGGCTACACCTTC
CASSLLMQDYGYTF
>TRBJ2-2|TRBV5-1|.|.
TGCGCCAGCAAAATCCAGGGCGGCACCGGGGAGCTGTTTTTT
CASKIQGGTGELFF
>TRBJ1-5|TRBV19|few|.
TGTGCCAGTAGTACACAGGGAGCGGGTCAGCCCCAGCATTTT
CASSTQGAGQPQHF
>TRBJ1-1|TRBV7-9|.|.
TGTGCCAGCCACTTAGGATGGGGTATCCAGGCTGAAGCTTTCTTT
CASHLGWGIQAEAFF
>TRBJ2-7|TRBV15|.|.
TGTGCCACCAGCACCTCCTCGCGGCCCCCCTACGAGCAGTACTTC
CATSTSSRPPYEQYF
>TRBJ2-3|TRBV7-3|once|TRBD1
TGTGCCAGCAGCTTGGACAGGGGGGTCGGCACAGATACGCAGTATTTT
CASSLDRGVGTDTQYF
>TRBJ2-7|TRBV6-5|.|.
TGTGCCAGCAGACCTCTCAGCGAGCAGTACTTC
CASRPLSEQYF
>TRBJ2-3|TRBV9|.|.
TGTGCCAGCAGCGTAGATTACCGAGGCACAGATACGCAGTATTTT
CASSVDYRGTDTQYF
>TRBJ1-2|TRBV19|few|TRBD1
TGTGCCAGTAGTCCGCGACAGGGTTACTATGGCTACACCTTC
CASSPRQGYYGYTF
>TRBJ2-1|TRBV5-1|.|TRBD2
TGCGCCAGCATAAGAGGACTAGCGGGATTGAGCTCCTACAATGAGCAGTTCTTC
CASIRGLAGLSSYNEQFF
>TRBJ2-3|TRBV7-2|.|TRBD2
TGTGCCAGCAGCTTAGGTTTTCTCGCTAGCGGGTACACAGATACGCAGTATTTT
CASSLGFLASGYTDTQYF
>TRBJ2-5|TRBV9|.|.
TGTGCCAGCAGCGCACCTGGGACTGGGTCCCAAGAGACCCAGTACTTC
CASSAPGTGSQETQYF
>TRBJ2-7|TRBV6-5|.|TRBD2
TGTGCCAGCAGTTACGGGAGGGCATCCACCTACGAGCAGTACTTC
CASSYGRASTYEQYF
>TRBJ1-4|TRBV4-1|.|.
TGCGCCAGCAGCCAAGAAGGTACACTCGGGGCTAATGAAAAACTGTTTTTT
CASSQEGTLGANEKLFF
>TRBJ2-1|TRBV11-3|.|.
TGTGCCAGCAGCACCCATAGCGGACCCCTCAATGAGCAGTTCTTC
CASSTHSGPLNEQFF
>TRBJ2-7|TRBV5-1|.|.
TGCGCCAGCAGCCCACAACAGGGAATCGAGCAGTACTTC
CASSPQQGIEQYF
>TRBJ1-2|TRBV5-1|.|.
TGCGCCAGCAGAGGGGCAGAGAACTATGGCTACACCTTC
CASRGAENYGYTF
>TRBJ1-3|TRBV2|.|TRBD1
TGTGCCAGCAGAGGACAGGTTTCTGGAAACACCATATATTTT
CASRGQVSGNTIYF
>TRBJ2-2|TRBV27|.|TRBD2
TGTGCCAGCAGTCCTGTCGTTAGCGGGACCGGGGAGCTGTTTTTT
CASSPVVSGTGELFF
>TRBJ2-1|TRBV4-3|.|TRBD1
TGCGCCAGCAGCCAGGGACAACTGACAGGGAGCTCCTACAATGAGCAGTTCTTC
CASSQGQLTGSSYNEQFF
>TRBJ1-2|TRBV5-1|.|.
TGCGCCAGCAGCTTGGAGGGGCCCGGAATCGGCTACACCTTC
CASSLEGPGIGYTF
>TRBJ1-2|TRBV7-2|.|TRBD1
TGTGCCAGCAGCCCTCTTTACGGACAGGGGCAGGGCTACACCTTC
CASSPLYGQGQGYTF
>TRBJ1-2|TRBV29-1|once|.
TGCAGCGTTGAGGCAGGGGAAGGGAACTATGGCTACACCTTC
CSVEAGEGNYGYTF
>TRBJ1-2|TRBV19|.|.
TGTGCCAGTATAACTTCGACAGCTAACTATGGCTACACCTTC
CASITSTANYGYTF
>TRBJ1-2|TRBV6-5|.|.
TGTGCCAGCAGTTACTCGGAAAACGGTGTCTATGGCTACACCTTC
CASSYSENGVYGYTF
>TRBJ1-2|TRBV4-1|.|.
TGCGCCAGCAGCCAGACTGGTGGCTACACCTTC
CASSQTGGYTF
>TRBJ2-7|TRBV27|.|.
TGTGCCAGCAGTTTCCGAGGGGACGAGCAGTACTTC
CASSFRGDEQYF
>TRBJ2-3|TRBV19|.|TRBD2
TGTGCCAGTAGTTTAGAGCGGACTAGGGACACAGATACGCAGTATTTT
CASSLERTRDTDTQYF
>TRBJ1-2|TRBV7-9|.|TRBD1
TGTGCCAGCAGCTTGGGACAGTACACTAACTATGGCTACACCTTC
CASSLGQYTNYGYTF
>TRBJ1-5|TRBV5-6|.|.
TGTGCCAGCAGCAGGAGTCTTCTAGGCAATCAGCCCCAGCATTTT
CASSRSLLGNQPQHF
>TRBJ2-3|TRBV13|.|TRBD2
TGTGCCAGCAGTCCTAGCGGGACTACGCAGTATTTT
CASSPSGTTQYF
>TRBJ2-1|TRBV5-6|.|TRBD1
TGTGCCAGCCAACAGGGGAGCTCCTACAATGAGCAGTTCTTC
CASQQGSSYNEQFF
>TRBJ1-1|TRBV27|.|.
TGTGCCAGCAGTTCGGTGAACACTGAAGCTTTCTTT
CASSSVNTEAFF
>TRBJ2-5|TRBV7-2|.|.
TGTGCCAGCAGCCTCGCACAGGGCGTAGGGCAAGAGACCCAGTACTTC
CASSLAQGVGQETQYF
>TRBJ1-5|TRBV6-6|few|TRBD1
TGTGCCAGCAGTTCCGAAAACAGGGGCCGCAATCAGCCCCAGCATTTT
CASSSENRGRNQPQHF
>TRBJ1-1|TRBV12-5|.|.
TGTGCTAGTGGTTTGGCCCCTGAAAAGGGGGGGAACACTGAAGCTTTCTTT
CASGLAPEKGGNTEAFF
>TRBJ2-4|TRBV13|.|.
TGTGCCAGCAGCCCCCCGGGCTCAAAGGGAGACATTCAGTACTTC
CASSPPGSKGDIQYF
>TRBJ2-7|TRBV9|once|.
TGTGCCAGCAGCGTAGCGCCCGGCTACGAGCAGTACTTC
CASSVAPGYEQYF
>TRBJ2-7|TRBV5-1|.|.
TGCGCCAGCAGAGGTGGACACGAGCAGTACTTC
CASRGGHEQYF
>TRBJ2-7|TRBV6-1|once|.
TGTGCCAGCAGTAGGGGGTACTACGAGCAGTACTTC
CASSRGYYEQYF
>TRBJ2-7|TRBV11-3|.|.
TGTGCCAGCAGCTTAGACCTAGCGAACTCCTACGAGCAGTACTTC
CASSLDLANSYEQYF
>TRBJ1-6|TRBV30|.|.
TGTGCCTGGAGTCGGAGACAGATAAATTCACCCCTCCACTTT
CAWSRRQINSPLHF
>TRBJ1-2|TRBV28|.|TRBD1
TGTGCCAGCCAAGGGGGGGACAGGGGGGACTATGGCTACACCTTC
CASQGGDRGDYGYTF
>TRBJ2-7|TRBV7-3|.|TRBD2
TGTGCCAGCAGCTTAAGGGGCGGGAGTGGCGAGCAGTACTTC
CASSLRGGSGEQYF
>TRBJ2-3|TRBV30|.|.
TGTGCCTGGAGTGTACCCGGAGTAGATACGCAGTATTTT
CAWSVPGVDTQYF
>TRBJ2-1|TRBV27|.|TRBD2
TGTGCCAGCAGTTTCCCGGGACTAGCGGGAACTGAGCAGTTCTTC
CASSFPGLAGTEQFF
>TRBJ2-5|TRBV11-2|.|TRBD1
TGTGCCAGCAGCCTAGGGGAGACGGGACAGGGCTTAGAGACCCAGTACTTC
CASSLGETGQGLETQYF
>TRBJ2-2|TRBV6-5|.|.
TGTGCCACCACGCCCGGCGGGACCGGGGAGCTGTTTTTT
CATTPGGTGELFF
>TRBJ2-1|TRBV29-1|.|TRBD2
TGCAGCGTTTCGGGACTAGCGGAAAAATCACAGGCCTACAATGAGCAGTTCTTC
CSVSGLAEKSQAYNEQFF
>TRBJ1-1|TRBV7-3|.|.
TGTGCCAGCAGGAAGGACACGTCAAACACTGAAGCTTTCTTT
CASRKDTSNTEAFF
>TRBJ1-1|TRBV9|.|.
TGTGCCAGCAGCCTGGGGAGGGCTAGGACTGAAGCTTTCTTT
CASSLGRARTEAFF
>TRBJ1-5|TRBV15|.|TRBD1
TGTGCCACCAGCAGATCTGGACAGGGGGTATTGCCCCAGCATTTT
CATSRSGQGVLPQHF
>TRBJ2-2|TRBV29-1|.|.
TGCAGCGTTGGAAGCGGGGAGCTGTTTTTT
CSVGSGELFF
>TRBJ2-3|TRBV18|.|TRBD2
TGTGCCAGCTCACCAGGTGCCCTAGCGGGAGGGGATACGCAGTATTTT
CASSPGALAGGDTQYF
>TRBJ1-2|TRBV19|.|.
TGTGCCAGTAGTATAGAGGAAAGTTACTATGGCTACACCTTC
CASSIEESYYGYTF